The T cell receptor (beta chain) described here comes from a study of PD-1 blockade in classical Hodgkin lymphoma. Study context: Once every 2 weeks, patients received intravenous nivolumab at 3 mg/kg. Broader study findings: CD4+ TCR diversity, unlike CD8+, climbed significantly by C4D1. The authors excluded patients who started nivolumab under 1 year after ASCT.

A word on this clone: Its antigen is unidentified.

V was clipped by 7 bases and J by 3 bases, with 15 bases between them. Germline CDR1 is MNHEY and CDR2 is SMNVEV (reference sequence). The CDR3 sequence is 15 residues long. The time point here: cycle 4 day 1 (C4D1), after five to seven weeks of nivolumab. All trial patients relapsed after autologous stem cell transplantation. Best responses included complete response and partial response; otherwise, the best response was progressive disease. TCRdb's copy holds only in-frame clones and misses some; the assay was immunoSEQ multiplex PCR. The table lists 45,000 to 60,000 clones, 80% of them singletons. This TCR came from a human donor with classical Hodgkin lymphoma. This chain links TRBV27 with TRBJ2-2, with a possible D match to TRBD2 (6 bases). The sequences come from peripheral blood mononuclear cells (PBMCs), collected before the fourth cycle of nivolumab. CDR3: CASTLMGGYTGELFF. In nucleotides, the CDR3 is TGTGCCAGCACCCTGATGGGGGGATACACCGGGGAGCTGTTTTTT.